This T cell receptor beta chain was retrieved from a study of cytomegalovirus exposure and HLA in healthy donors. Study-wide findings and caveats: For cytomegalovirus status, the classifier reportedly gave diagnoses with high specificity and sensitivity. Confirmation was obtained in vitro that a few CMV-associated chains are specific for CMV antigens.

The 120-subject validation cohort, separate from the 666-subject first cohort, included the donors. Profiling relied on immunoSEQ multiplex PCR, and the TCRdb table lists in-frame clones only, not all of them. The sample contains 150,000 to 200,000 clones, roughly 80% of which appear only once. The CDR3 consists of 15 residues. Germline V gene lookup returns CDR1 ENHRY and CDR2 SYGVKD. V shed 7 bases, J shed 3 bases, and the junction held 5 bases outside the gene matches. With respect to this clone: No antigen is known for it.

The chain employs TRBV10-3 and TRBJ2-2; TRBD2 aligns across 10 bases. The source material was PBMCs. The TCR was taken from a man younger than 45 in good health and CMV-seropositive. The chain's CDR3 is CAINQRGGDTGELFF. The CDR3 DNA follows: TGTGCCATCAACCAGCGGGGGGGCGACACCGGGGAGCTGTTTTTT.